This TCR beta chain was identified during a study of blood T cell repertoires in COVID-19. Study details: Specimens from acute and convalescent COVID-19 originated in the United States, Italy and Spain.

The participants were between about 18 and 90 years old and came from fewer than 25 US areas. Participant reports of clinical history set cohort assignment. Sequenced by immunoSEQ multiplex PCR; TCRdb stores in-frame clones only, minus some. The table has roughly 160,000 clones, around 80% seen once. The CDR3 sequence is 17 residues long. CDR1 is SGHTA, CDR2 FQGNSA, per germline. The ends lost 2 bases at V and 4 bases at J; junction bases unmatched: 6. J is TRBJ2-2 and V is TRBV7-2; 11 bases align to TRBD1. Sequenced input: PBMCs or T cells enriched from blood (not recorded which). This sequence was found in a woman aged 70-85 years in a cohort exposed to, infected with or recovered from COVID-19 (not recorded which). The CDR3 nucleotides are TGTGCCAGCAGCTTATCGGGGACAGGGGGGTTCACCGGGGAGCTGTTTTTT. Its protein product is CASSLSGTGGFTGELFF.